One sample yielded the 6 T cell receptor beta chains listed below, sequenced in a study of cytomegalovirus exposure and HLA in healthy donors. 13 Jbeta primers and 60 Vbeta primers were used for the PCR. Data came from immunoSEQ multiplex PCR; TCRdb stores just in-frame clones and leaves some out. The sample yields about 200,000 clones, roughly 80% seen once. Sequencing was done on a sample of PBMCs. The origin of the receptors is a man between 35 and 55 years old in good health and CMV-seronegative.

The CDR3: CASSLEGQGNHEQYF. Here the CDR3 DNA reads TGTGCCAGCAGCTTGGAAGGTCAGGGGAATCACGAGCAGTACTTC. J is TRBJ2-7 and V is TRBV7-2, with D possibly matching TRBD1 (6 bases). With 3 bases removed from V and 5 bases from J, the gap between germline ends came to 17 bases. Per the germline V gene, CDR1 is SGHTA and CDR2 is FQGNSA. The CDR3 spans 15 residues.

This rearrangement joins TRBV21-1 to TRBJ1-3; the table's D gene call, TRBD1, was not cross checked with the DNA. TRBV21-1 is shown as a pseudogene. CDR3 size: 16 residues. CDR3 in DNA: TGTGCCAGCAGCAGCCAGCTAGGGGTGGACAGAAACACCATATATTTT. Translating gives CASSSQLGVDRNTIYF.

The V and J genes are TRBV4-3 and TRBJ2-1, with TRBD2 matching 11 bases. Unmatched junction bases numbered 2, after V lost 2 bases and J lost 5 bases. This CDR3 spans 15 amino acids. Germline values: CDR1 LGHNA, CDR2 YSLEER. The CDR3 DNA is TGCGCCAGCAGCCAAACGGGACTAGCGGACAATGAGCAGTTCTTC. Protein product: CASSQTGLADNEQFF.

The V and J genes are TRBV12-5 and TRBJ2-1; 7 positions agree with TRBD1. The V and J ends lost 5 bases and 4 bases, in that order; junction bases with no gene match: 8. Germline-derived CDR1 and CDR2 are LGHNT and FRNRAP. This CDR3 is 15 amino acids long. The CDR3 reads CASGPTTGIYNEQFF. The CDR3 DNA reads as TGTGCTAGTGGTCCTACGACAGGGATATACAATGAGCAGTTCTTC. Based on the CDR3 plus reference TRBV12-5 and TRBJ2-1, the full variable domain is DARVTQTPRHKVTEMGQEVTMRCQPILGHNTVFWYRQTMMQGLELLAYFRNRAPLDDSGMPKDRFSAEMPDATLATLKIQPSEPRDSAVYFCASGPTTGIYNEQFFGPGTRLTVL.

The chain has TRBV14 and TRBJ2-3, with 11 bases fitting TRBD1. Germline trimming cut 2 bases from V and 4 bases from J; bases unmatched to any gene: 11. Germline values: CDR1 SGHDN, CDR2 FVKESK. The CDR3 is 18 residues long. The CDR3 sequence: CASSQPFGQGASADTQYF. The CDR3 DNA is TGTGCCAGCAGCCAACCCTTCGGACAGGGGGCTTCAGCAGATACGCAGTATTTT.

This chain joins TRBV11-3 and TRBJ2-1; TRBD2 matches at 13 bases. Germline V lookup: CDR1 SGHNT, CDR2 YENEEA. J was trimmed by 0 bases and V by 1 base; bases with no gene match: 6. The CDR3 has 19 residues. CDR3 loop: CASSLGLAGGSSSYNEQFF. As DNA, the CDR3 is TGTGCCAGCAGCTTAGGACTAGCGGGGGGCTCGAGCTCCTACAATGAGCAGTTCTTC.